Listed below are T cell receptor beta chains from one sample, sequenced in a study of naive and memory T cell subsets. Using its own MiXCR run on the UMI-ligation and nested PCR reads, TCRdb lists one record per CDR3 protein. The data contain approximately 85,000 distinct CDR3 sequences, roughly 7.3% of them singletons. The specimen sequenced was central memory CD4+ T cells from blood. The source is a human donor in good health. CDR3s include the opening cysteine and the closing phenylalanine or tryptophan. D genes are given only for firm matches. Size tells how often a clone was seen (once, few, many) or the class of an expanded clone, and some rows leave it out.

J | D | V | size | DNA | CDR3
TRBJ2-3 | . | TRBV14 | many | TGTGCCAGCAGCCAAGATCTTCGACAGACCCGCACAGATACGCAGTATTTT | CASSQDLRQTRTDTQYF
TRBJ2-3 | TRBD2 | TRBV29-1 | many | TGCAGCGTTTCACTAGCGGGAGGGACAGATACGCAGTATTTT | CSVSLAGGTDTQYF
TRBJ2-1 | TRBD2 | TRBV25-1 | few | TGTGCCAGCAGTGATCCTCGACTAGCGTCATACAATGAGCAGTTCTTC | CASSDPRLASYNEQFF
TRBJ2-2 | . | TRBV2 | . | TGTGCCAGCCAGTACATTGGGGACACCGGGGAGCTGTTTTTT | CASQYIGDTGELFF
TRBJ2-5 | . | TRBV6-5 | . | TGTGCCAGCAGTCCCCGACTTGGGGAGACCCAGTACTTC | CASSPRLGETQYF
TRBJ1-6 | . | TRBV18 | . | TGTGCCAGATCACCGGTCATGAGGGTTAATTCACCAATCCACTTT | CARSPVMRVNSPIHF
TRBJ2-1 | . | TRBV28 | . | TGCGCCAGCAGTCTCGGCGGCACCTACAATGAGCAGTTCTTC | CASSLGGTYNEQFF
TRBJ2-3 | . | TRBV18 | many | TGTGCCAGCTCACCACCGTGGGATACGCAGTATTTT | CASSPPWDTQYF
TRBJ2-7 | . | TRBV20-1 | . | TGCAGTGCTAGACGATCGGGGCGGACTACTTACGAGCAGTACTTC | CSARRSGRTTYEQYF
TRBJ1-2 | . | TRBV24-1 | many | TGTGCCACCAGTGATTTACCGAATGTCTACACCTTC | CATSDLPNVYTF
TRBJ2-6 | . | TRBV7-8 | few | TGTGCCAGCAGCTTACCCGGTGCTGGGGCCAACGTCCTGACTTTC | CASSLPGAGANVLTF
TRBJ2-7 | . | TRBV6-2/TRBV6-3 | . | TGTGCCAGCATCCCCCGAACAGGTTCCTACGAGCAGTACTTC | CASIPRTGSYEQYF
TRBJ2-7 | TRBD2 | TRBV4-2 | few | TGTGCCAGCAGCCTTGAGGCGCGGGGGGCCTCCTACGAGCAGTACTTC | CASSLEARGASYEQYF
TRBJ2-1 | . | TRBV7-2 | . | TGTGCCAGCAGCTTAGCGGGAGGGGGTGATACGGGTAATGAGCAGTTCTTC | CASSLAGGGDTGNEQFF
TRBJ2-7 | . | TRBV7-2 | many | TGTGCCAGCAGCTTAGCTGGACTCGGCCCTACGTACGAGCAGTACTTC | CASSLAGLGPTYEQYF
TRBJ2-6 | . | TRBV20-1 | few | TGCAGTGCTAGAGCTAGCGACAGGGAGACCCCTGGGGCCAACGTCCTGACTTTC | CSARASDRETPGANVLTF
TRBJ2-7 | . | TRBV7-2 | few | TGTGCCAGCAGGCGACAGGAGGGAAGCTACGAGCAGTACTTC | CASRRQEGSYEQYF
TRBJ2-7 | . | TRBV20-1 | many | TGCAGTGCTAGTGCGGGGAAGGGGTCCTACGAGCAGTACTTC | CSASAGKGSYEQYF
TRBJ1-1 | . | TRBV7-2 | . | TGTGCCAGCAGCCCTCGGACAGCTCATGAAGCTTTCTTT | CASSPRTAHEAFF
TRBJ1-1 | . | TRBV24-1 | many | TGTGCCACCAGGACGACAGGTGGAGGGACTGAAGCTTTCTTT | CATRTTGGGTEAFF
TRBJ2-2 | TRBD1 | TRBV6-2/TRBV6-3 | few | TGTGCCAGCTGCCCGAGGGACAGCACCGGGGAGCTGTTTTTT | CASCPRDSTGELFF
TRBJ2-3 | . | TRBV18 | many | TGTGCCAGCTCACCTGGGGACGTATCCGCAGATACGCAGTATTTT | CASSPGDVSADTQYF
TRBJ2-1 | TRBD1 | TRBV19 | . | TGTGCCAGTCGAGGGGGCTGGGGCAATGAGCAGTTCTTC | CASRGGWGNEQFF
TRBJ1-1 | . | TRBV15 | many | TGTGCCACCAGCAGAGATATGGCAGGGGAATCTCGAGCTTTCTTT | CATSRDMAGESRAFF
TRBJ2-1 | TRBD1 | TRBV27 | few | TGTGCCAGCAGTTTGGACAGGGGCTATTACAATGAGCAGTTCTTC | CASSLDRGYYNEQFF
TRBJ2-7 | . | TRBV25-1 | . | TGTGCCAGCAGTGACAGGGGATACGAGCAGTACTTC | CASSDRGYEQYF
TRBJ2-6 | . | TRBV7-2 | many | TGTGCCAGCAGCCCGGAAATCTCTGGGGCCAACGTCCTGACTTTC | CASSPEISGANVLTF
TRBJ2-3 | . | TRBV5-1 | . | TGCGCCAGCAGCTTCGGTTCTCTAGCGACTAGCACAGATACGCAGTATTTT | CASSFGSLATSTDTQYF
TRBJ2-1 | TRBD2 | TRBV4-3 | many | TGCGCCAGCAGCCAAGGGACTAGGACTCAGCAGTTCTTC | CASSQGTRTQQFF
TRBJ2-1 | TRBD2 | TRBV9 | many | TGTGCCAGCAGTGCGGGGGGGCTTGGGCACAATGAGCAGTTCTTC | CASSAGGLGHNEQFF
TRBJ2-6 | . | TRBV7-9 | many | TGTGCCAGCAGCCCCGACACCTCTGGGGCCAACGTCCTGACTTTC | CASSPDTSGANVLTF
TRBJ1-5 | . | TRBV2 | many | TGTGCCAGCAGTGAGGGGAGGGGTGGCAATCAGCCCCAGCATTTT | CASSEGRGGNQPQHF
TRBJ2-2 | . | TRBV7-2 | . | TGTGCCACCTTAGTCAACACCGGGGAGCTGTTTTTT | CATLVNTGELFF
TRBJ2-1 | TRBD2 | TRBV7-2 | many | TGTGCCAGCAGCTCTAGCGGGAGCGGTCGGTACAATGAGCAGTTCTTC | CASSSSGSGRYNEQFF
TRBJ1-5 | . | TRBV28 | many | TGTGCCAGCAGTTCCACAGTGGGCAATCAGCCCCAGCATTTT | CASSSTVGNQPQHF